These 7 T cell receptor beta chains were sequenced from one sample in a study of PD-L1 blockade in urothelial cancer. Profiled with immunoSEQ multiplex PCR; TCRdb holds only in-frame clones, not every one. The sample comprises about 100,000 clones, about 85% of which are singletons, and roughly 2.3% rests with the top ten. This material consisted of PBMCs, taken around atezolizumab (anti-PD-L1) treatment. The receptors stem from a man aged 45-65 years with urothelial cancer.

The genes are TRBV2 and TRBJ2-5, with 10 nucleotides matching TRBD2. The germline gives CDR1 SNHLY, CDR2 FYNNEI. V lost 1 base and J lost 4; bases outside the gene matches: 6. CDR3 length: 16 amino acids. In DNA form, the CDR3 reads TGTGCCAGCAGTGAAGACACTAGCGGGATTGGAGAGACCCAGTACTTC. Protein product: CASSEDTSGIGETQYF.

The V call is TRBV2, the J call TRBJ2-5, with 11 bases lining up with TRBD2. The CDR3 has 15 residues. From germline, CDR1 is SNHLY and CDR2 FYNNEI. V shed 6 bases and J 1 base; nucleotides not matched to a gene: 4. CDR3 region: CASRRLAGFQETQYF. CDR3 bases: TGTGCCAGCAGGCGACTAGCGGGGTTCCAAGAGACCCAGTACTTC.

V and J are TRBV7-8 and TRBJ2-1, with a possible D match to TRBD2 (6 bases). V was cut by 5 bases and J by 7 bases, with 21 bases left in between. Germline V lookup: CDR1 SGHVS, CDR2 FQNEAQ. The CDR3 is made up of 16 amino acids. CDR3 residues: CASSLTLEEGRNEQFF. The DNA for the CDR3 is TGTGCCAGCAGCCTGACCCTCGAGGAGGGGCGTAATGAGCAGTTCTTC.

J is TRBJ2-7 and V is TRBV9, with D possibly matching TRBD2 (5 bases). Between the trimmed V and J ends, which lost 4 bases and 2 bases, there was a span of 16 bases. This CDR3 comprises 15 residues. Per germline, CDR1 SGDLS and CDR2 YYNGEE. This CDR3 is CASSPLPDGAYEQYF. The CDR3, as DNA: TGTGCCAGCAGCCCCCTCCCGGACGGGGCCTACGAGCAGTACTTC.

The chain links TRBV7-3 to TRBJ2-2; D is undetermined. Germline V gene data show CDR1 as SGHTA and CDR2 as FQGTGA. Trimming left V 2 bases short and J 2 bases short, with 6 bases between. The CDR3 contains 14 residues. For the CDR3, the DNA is TGTGCCAGCAGCTTAGCGGTTAACACCGGGGAGCTGTTTTTT. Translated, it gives CASSLAVNTGELFF. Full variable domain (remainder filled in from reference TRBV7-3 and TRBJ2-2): GAGVSQTPSNKVTEKGKYVELRCDPISGHTALYWYRQSLGQGPEFLIYFQGTGAADDSGLPNDRFFAVRPEGSVSTLKIQRTERGDSAVYLCASSLAVNTGELFFGEGSRLTVL.

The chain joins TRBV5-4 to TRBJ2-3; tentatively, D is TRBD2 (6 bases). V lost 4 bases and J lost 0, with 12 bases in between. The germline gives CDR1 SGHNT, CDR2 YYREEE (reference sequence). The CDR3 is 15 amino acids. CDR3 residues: CASSTGGDSTDTQYF. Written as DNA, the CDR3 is TGTGCCAGCAGCACGGGCGGGGATAGCACAGATACGCAGTATTTT.

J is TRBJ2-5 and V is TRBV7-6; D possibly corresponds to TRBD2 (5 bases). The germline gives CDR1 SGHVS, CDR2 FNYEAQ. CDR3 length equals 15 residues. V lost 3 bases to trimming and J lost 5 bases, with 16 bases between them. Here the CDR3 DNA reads TGTGCCAGCAGCTTGACAACTAGTGGAATGGAGACCCAGTACTTC. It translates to CASSLTTSGMETQYF.